This TCR beta chain was recorded in a study of PD-1 blockade in classical Hodgkin lymphoma. Notes on the study in general: At C4D1, TCR diversity had climbed significantly for CD4+ cells, though not for CD8+ cells.

As concerns this clone: Antigen: not known.

The CDR3 is 17 amino acids. Trimming removed 4 bases from V and 0 bases from J, with 18 bases in between. The germline V gene encodes CDR1 LNHDA and CDR2 SQIVND (reference sequence). Clones were sequenced by immunoSEQ multiplex PCR, and TCRdb holds only the in-frame ones, with some missing. The sample consists of under 20,000 clones, 60% to 85% of them appearing once. Time point denoted: cycle 4 day 1 (C4D1), after 6 weeks of nivolumab. All trial patients relapsed after autologous stem cell transplantation. Source: peripheral blood mononuclear cells (PBMCs), taken before the fourth cycle of nivolumab. The TCR originated in a human donor with classical Hodgkin lymphoma. The gene calls are TRBV19 and TRBJ1-2; no reliable D call. The DNA of the CDR3 is TGTGCCAGTAGTACCCGTACCGGAGGACTACCTAACTATGGCTACACCTTC. Amino acids: CASSTRTGGLPNYGYTF.